Below are 31 T cell receptor beta chains sequenced from a single sample in a study of T cells after yellow fever vaccination. TCRdb re-called the 5' RACE reads through MiXCR, storing one row per CDR3 protein. Here the sample spans 100,000 or so distinct CDR3 sequences, approximately 9% being singletons. The source was CD8+ T cells not binding an NS4B(214-222) dextramer, sorted from PBMCs, collected around 15 days after the first yellow fever vaccination. All receptors derive from a man aged 18 to 35 who received the YFV17D yellow fever vaccine.

This clonotype was detected a few times. The chain has TRBV6-2 or TRBV6-3 and TRBJ2-2; no reliable D call. There are 14 residues in the CDR3. Germline CDR1 reads MNHEY; CDR2 reads SVGEGT. Trimming cost V 2 bases and J 3 bases, with 7 bases left between them. CDR3 sequence (DNA): TGTGCCAGCAGTTACGGGGTCTACACCGGGGAGCTGTTTTTT. Protein sequence: CASSYGVYTGELFF.

The chain carries TRBV28 and TRBJ2-7; D is unclear. The CDR3 is 14 residues long. The germline gives CDR1 MDHEN, CDR2 SYDVKM. The V gene lost 5 bases and the J gene lost 3 bases, with 14 bases spanning the gap. The CDR3 region is CASSQPMRGYEQYF. The CDR3 DNA reads TGTGCCAGCAGTCAGCCGATGAGAGGCTACGAGCAGTACTTC.

The sample holds many counts of this clonotype. This chain uses TRBV12-3 or TRBV12-4 with TRBJ1-1, with D uncertain. CDR3 length: 14 amino acids. V gave up 3 bases and J gave up 2 bases, with 10 bases separating them. The CDR3 sequence: CASSFGRGNTEAFF. The CDR3 DNA follows: TGTGCCAGCAGTTTCGGGCGGGGAAACACTGAAGCTTTCTTT.

Many counts were recorded for this clonotype. This rearrangement joins TRBV6-5 to TRBJ2-3, with TRBD1 identical over 10 bases. Losses at the gene ends were 5 bases for V and 5 bases for J; bases not matched to a gene: 7. The germline V gene encodes CDR1 MNHEY and CDR2 SVGAGI. CDR3 length: 15 amino acids. This CDR3 is CASSPTGGRVDTQYF. DNA of the CDR3: TGTGCCAGCAGTCCGACAGGGGGCAGGGTAGATACGCAGTATTTT.

The rearrangement uses TRBV7-9 and TRBJ2-2; D assignment may be TRBD1 or TRBD2 (5 bases each). With 7 bases removed from V and 6 bases from J, the gap between germline ends came to 21 bases. Germline V gene data show CDR1 as SEHNR and CDR2 as FQNEAQ (reference sequence). The CDR3 loop spans 16 amino acids. The CDR3 DNA reads TGTGCCAGCACCCCCCACCCGCTCCAGGGAGCCGGGGAGCTGTTTTTT. Protein: CASTPHPLQGAGELFF.

This chain links TRBV7-6 with TRBJ2-5; 9 bases map to TRBD2. The V gene end was trimmed by 1 base and the J gene end by 2 bases; junction bases not matched to a gene: 5. The CDR3 consists of 16 residues. The V gene's germline CDR1 is SGHVS and CDR2 FNYEAQ. The CDR3 loop reads CASSLEVRGGQETQYF. The CDR3 nucleotides read TGTGCCAGCAGCTTAGAGGTGCGGGGGGGACAAGAGACCCAGTACTTC.

This clonotype was picked up a small number of times. The chain joins TRBV29-1 to TRBJ1-5, with 9 bases lining up with TRBD1. CDR1 and CDR2 (germline): SQVTM, ANQGSEA. This CDR3 contains 16 residues. V was pared by 1 base and J by 0 bases, with 4 bases of the junction left unmatched. CDR3 residues: CSVEGRQGDSNQPQHF. The DNA of the CDR3 is TGCAGCGTTGAAGGGAGACAGGGGGATAGCAATCAGCCCCAGCATTTT.

V usage is TRBV27 and J usage is TRBJ2-6, with D unresolved. Germline V gene sequence: CDR1 MNHEY, CDR2 SMNVEV (reference sequence). V was pared by 1 base and J by 0 bases, with 7 bases between. CDR3 length: 16 residues. The CDR3: CASSLLHSSGANVLTF. In DNA form, the CDR3 reads TGTGCCAGCAGTTTATTACATAGCTCTGGGGCCAACGTCCTGACTTTC.

This clonotype was detected only a few times. This sequence joins TRBV29-1 and TRBJ1-1, with unresolved D. The germline gives CDR1 SQVTM, CDR2 ANQGSEA. The germline V and J ends were trimmed by 4 bases and 4 bases, with 10 bases remaining between them. The CDR3 is 12 amino acids. In DNA form, the CDR3 reads TGCAGCGTTGTCGGGATTACCACTGAAGCTTTCTTT. It codes for CSVVGITTEAFF.

The genes are TRBV4-2 and TRBJ1-5, with D uncertain. The CDR3 consists of 14 residues. The V end lost 3 bases, the J end lost 3 bases, and 9 bases lay between the germline ends. CDR1 LGHNA and CDR2 YNFKEQ come from the germline V gene. CDR3 loop: CASSQVTLNQPQHF. In DNA form, the CDR3 reads TGTGCCAGCAGCCAGGTTACACTCAATCAGCCCCAGCATTTT.

This clonotype was found a few times. The chain couples TRBV29-1 to TRBJ2-7; TRBD2 might be the D (5 bases). Germline CDR1 reads SQVTM; CDR2 reads ANQGSEA. CDR3 length equals 11 residues. Trimming left V 4 bases short and J 6 bases short, with 10 bases between. In nucleotides, the CDR3 is TGCAGCGTTGCTGAGGGAAGCGAGCAGTACGTC. This encodes CSVAEGSEQYV.

The rearrangement uses TRBV7-6 and TRBJ2-3, with TRBD2 identical over 8 bases. V gave up 1 base and J gave up 0 bases; unmatched junction bases: 15. The CDR3 has 20 residues. From germline, CDR1 is SGHVS and CDR2 FNYEAQ. The CDR3 region is CASSLGVGTRQGPSTDTQYF. The CDR3 DNA is TGTGCCAGCAGCTTAGGTGTCGGGACTAGACAAGGACCTAGCACAGATACGCAGTATTTT. The variable domain in full, with the rest retrieved from reference TRBV7-6 and TRBJ2-3, is GAGVSQSPRYKVTKRGQDVALRCDPISGHVSLYWYRQALGQGPEFLTYFNYEAQQDKSGLPNDRFSAERPEGSISTLTIQRTEQRDSAMYRCASSLGVGTRQGPSTDTQYFGPGTRLTVL.

V and J are TRBV6-6 and TRBJ1-1; TRBD1 matches at 9 bases. Germline trimming cut 6 bases from V and 5 bases from J; bases unmatched to any gene: 4. Germline V CDR1 and CDR2: MNHNY, SVGAGI (reference sequence). The CDR3 contains 13 residues. The CDR3 spells CASSSGTGTEAFF. CDR3 nucleotides: TGTGCCAGCAGCTCCGGGACAGGGACTGAAGCTTTCTTT.

The sample holds a few counts of this clonotype. In DNA form, the CDR3 reads TGTGCCAGCAGACCCGACGGATTCTATGGCTACACCTTC. This sequence encodes CASRPDGFYGYTF. V usage is TRBV5-4 and J usage is TRBJ1-2; D call uncertain. Trimming took off 5 bases at V and 4 bases at J, with 12 bases between the two ends. The CDR3 sequence is 13 residues long. Per the germline V gene, CDR1 is SGHNT and CDR2 is YYREEE (reference sequence).

In its sample, this clonotype was seen many times. This chain connects TRBV20-1 to TRBJ2-1; D is unclear. The germline V gene encodes CDR1 DFQATT and CDR2 SNEGSKA (reference sequence). Trimming cost V 3 bases and J 9 bases, with 9 bases left between them. CDR3 length: 11 residues. CDR3 in amino acids: CSARQAAEQFF. In nucleotides, the CDR3 is TGCAGTGCTAGGCAGGCGGCTGAGCAGTTCTTC.

The chain couples TRBV6-2 or TRBV6-3 to TRBJ2-7; TRBD1 is a possible D gene (6 bases). CDR3 length: 15 amino acids. Germline V gene data show CDR1 as MNHEY and CDR2 as SVGEGT. Trimming cost V 3 bases and J 0 bases, with 12 bases left between them. CDR3: CASSYGTPFSYEQYF. The CDR3 DNA follows: TGTGCCAGCAGTTATGGGACACCCTTCTCCTACGAGCAGTACTTC.

V usage is TRBV13 and J usage is TRBJ2-2; tentative D call: TRBD1 (6 bases). From germline, CDR1 is PRHDT and CDR2 FYEKMQ (reference sequence). The CDR3 consists of 18 residues. V shed 11 bases and J shed 3 bases, with 28 bases lying between them. For the CDR3, the DNA is TGTGCCTTCTGTTTTGTGGCTTGGACAGAGGAGTACACCGGGGAGCTGTTTTTT. It is translated as CAFCFVAWTEEYTGELFF. Filled out from reference TRBV13 and TRBJ2-2, the complete variable domain reads AAGVIQSPRHLIKEKRETATLKCYPIPRHDTVYWYQQGPGQDPQFLISFYEKMQSDKGSIPDRFSAQQFSDYHSELNMSSLELGDSALYFCAFCFVAWTEEYTGELFFGEGSRLTVL.

The rearrangement links TRBV10-3 to TRBJ2-5; D unresolved. Germline lookup yields CDR1 ENHRY and CDR2 SYGVKD. The V and J ends lost 0 bases and 2 bases respectively, with 16 bases between them. CDR3 length equals 17 residues. The CDR3 protein is CAISESRQPGPQETQYF. DNA of the CDR3: TGTGCCATCAGTGAGTCGAGGCAGCCAGGCCCTCAAGAGACCCAGTACTTC.

This chain uses TRBV4-2 with TRBJ1-5, with D perhaps matching TRBD1 (6 bases). Germline V gene lookup returns CDR1 LGHNA and CDR2 YNFKEQ. The V gene lost 0 bases and the J gene lost 9 bases, with 18 bases spanning the gap. The CDR3 totals 16 residues. The DNA of the CDR3 is TGTGCCAGCAGCCAAGATCCGGGGGCAGGGTTGTGGCCCCAGCATTTT. This encodes CASSQDPGAGLWPQHF.

This clonotype was detected only a few times. V and J are TRBV7-3 and TRBJ2-3; 12 nucleotides match TRBD2. CDR3 length: 15 residues. Germline loops: CDR1 SGHTA, CDR2 FQGTGA. Trimming removed 4 bases from V and 6 bases from J; junction bases left unmatched: 5. The CDR3 region is CASSSLAGGPDTQYF. CDR3 bases: TGTGCCAGCAGCTCCCTAGCGGGGGGGCCGGATACGCAGTATTTT.

This clonotype was counted at least ten times. The CDR3 loop reads CASSLVSSNQPQHF. DNA of the CDR3: TGTGCCAGCAGTTTAGTAAGTAGCAATCAGCCCCAGCATTTT. The V and J genes are TRBV12-3 or TRBV12-4 and TRBJ1-5; no definite D call. The CDR3 is made up of 14 amino acids. Trimming left V 1 base short and J 0 bases short, with 4 bases between.

The chain uses TRBV4-3 and TRBJ1-2; D is undetermined. Germline loops: CDR1 LGHNA, CDR2 YSLEER. The length of the CDR3 is 14 residues. V was cut by 1 base and J by 3 bases, with 9 bases left in between. Written as DNA, the CDR3 is TGCGCCAGCAGCCAAGTAGGGTTGGACTATGGCTACACCTTC. The encoded protein is CASSQVGLDYGYTF.

This chain uses TRBV15 with TRBJ1-1, with D tentatively TRBD1 (5 bases). Germline V lookup: CDR1 LNHNV, CDR2 YYDKDF (reference sequence). Trimming removed 3 bases at V and 4 bases at J, with 12 bases between. This CDR3 has 14 amino acids. CDR3 protein: CATSSSPRGTEAFF. In DNA, the CDR3 is TGTGCCACCAGCAGTTCCCCGAGGGGCACTGAAGCTTTCTTT.

This clonotype occurred a few times. This sequence joins TRBV4-3 and TRBJ1-1, with a tentative D call TRBD1 (5 bases). V lost 1 base and J 1 base, leaving 10 bases between the germline ends. The CDR3 spans 15 residues. From germline, CDR1 is LGHNA and CDR2 YSLEER. The CDR3 spells CASSQGLQANTEAFF. For the CDR3, the DNA is TGCGCCAGCAGCCAAGGGCTACAGGCGAACACTGAAGCTTTCTTT.

This chain uses TRBV11-2 with TRBJ2-7, with D unresolved. Germline assignment: CDR1 SGHAT and CDR2 FQNNGV. The CDR3 length is 14 residues. V shed 5 bases and J shed 0 bases, with 11 bases lying between them. CDR3 DNA sequence: TGTGCCAGCAGCAACGTCGGTCTCTCCTACGAGCAGTACGTC. Translation gives CASSNVGLSYEQYV.

The chain links TRBV28 to TRBJ2-1; TRBD2 aligns across 8 bases. Germline V lookup: CDR1 MDHEN, CDR2 SYDVKM. The length of the CDR3 is 15 residues. Trimming at V came to 6 bases and at J to 5 bases, leaving 9 bases not matched to a gene. CDR3 residues: CASSSFKRGNNEQFF. CDR3 nucleotide sequence: TGTGCCAGCAGCTCTTTCAAGCGGGGGAACAATGAGCAGTTCTTC.

This clonotype was picked up a small number of times. The chain is built from TRBV5-6 and TRBJ2-2; 9 nucleotides agree with TRBD1. The CDR3 contains 15 residues. The V segment lost 4 bases and the J segment 7 bases; nucleotides outside the gene matches: 8. Germline V lookup: CDR1 SGHDT, CDR2 YYEEEE. CDR3 in amino acids: CASSPRDREDGELFF. CDR3 in DNA: TGTGCCAGCAGCCCCCGGGACAGGGAGGACGGGGAGCTGTTTTTT.

This chain links TRBV20-1 with TRBJ2-1; D is unresolved. The CDR3 loop spans 13 amino acids. Germline CDR1 reads DFQATT; CDR2 reads SNEGSKA (reference sequence). V lost 4 bases and J lost 0, with 7 bases in between. In DNA form, the CDR3 reads TGCAGTGCTAAACGGCTCTCCTACAATGAGCAGTTCTTC. Translation gives CSAKRLSYNEQFF.

This clonotype was recorded at least ten times. V usage is TRBV6-5 and J usage is TRBJ2-2; a possible D gene is TRBD2 (7 bases). V was trimmed by 4 bases and J by 6 bases, leaving 15 bases between them. In germline, CDR1 is MNHEY, CDR2 SVGAGI. CDR3 length equals 15 residues. The DNA for the CDR3 is TGTGCCAGCAGTTCCGCCCGGGGGGCGGCCGGGGAGCTGTTTTTT. Protein sequence: CASSSARGAAGELFF.

The chain uses TRBV9 and TRBJ2-3, with 14 bases aligning to TRBD2. Germline loops: CDR1 SGDLS, CDR2 YYNGEE. This CDR3 is 18 amino acids long. V lost 1 base, J lost 0 bases, and 4 bases stayed unmatched. The CDR3 DNA reads as TGTGCCAGCAGCGTAAGCCGACTAGCGGGGGGGAGCACAGATACGCAGTATTTT. Translation gives CASSVSRLAGGSTDTQYF.

The chain joins TRBV15 to TRBJ1-3; tentative D call: TRBD1 (5 bases). The CDR3 sequence is 17 residues long. The ends were cut back, 0 bases at V and 0 bases at J, with 12 bases in the middle. Germline lookup yields CDR1 LNHNV and CDR2 YYDKDF (reference sequence). The CDR3 reads CATSREGTYSSGNTIYF. As DNA, the CDR3 is TGTGCCACCAGCAGAGAGGGGACTTACAGCTCTGGAAACACCATATATTTT.